The 15 T cell receptor beta chains in this list originate from one sample, sequenced in a study of T-cell reconstitution after alpha-beta-depleted transplantation in children. The authors prepared the TCRbeta library with unique molecular identifiers. TCRdb re-derived calls from the PCR reads in MiXCR, one entry per CDR3 protein. Of about 490,000 distinct CDR3 sequences in the sample, roughly 10% were seen once. The sequences come from PBMCs, collected before TCRalphabeta/CD19-depleted stem cell transplant. Source of these receptors: a child aged 2 to 9 with inherited bone marrow failure, due to receive a stem cell transplant.

This clonotype was detected many times. The chain combines TRBV12-3 or TRBV12-4 with TRBJ2-7, with no clear D. Deletions cut 3 bases from V and 5 bases from J, with 8 bases between. The CDR3 extends over 12 amino acids. For the CDR3, the DNA is TGTGCCAGCAGTTTTCCAGAGAACGAGCAGTACTTC. This sequence encodes CASSFPENEQYF.

This clonotype has ten or more counts. The chain combines TRBV19 with TRBJ2-7; 7 nucleotides agree with TRBD1. CDR1 is LNHDA and CDR2 is SQIVND in the germline V gene (reference sequence). The CDR3 contains 14 residues. Trimming took 5 bases from V and 4 from J; bases not matched to a gene: 8. The CDR3 DNA follows: TGTGCCAGTAGTGCCCGGGACAGAAAATACGAGCAGTACTTC. Protein sequence: CASSARDRKYEQYF. The whole variable domain, filled in from reference TRBV19 and TRBJ2-7, reads DGGITQSPKYLFRKEGQNVTLSCEQNLNHDAMYWYRQDPGQGLRLIYYSQIVNDFQKGDIAEGYSVSREKKESFPLTVTSAQKNPTAFYLCASSARDRKYEQYFGPGTRLTVT.

This clonotype was counted ten times or more. This chain links TRBV5-6 with TRBJ2-7, with TRBD1 matching 8 bases. This CDR3 contains 14 residues. With 2 bases clipped from V and 4 bases from J, the junction kept 5 bases outside the gene matches. Germline values: CDR1 SGHDT, CDR2 YYEEEE. In DNA form, the CDR3 reads TGTGCCAGCAGCTTCCGGACAGGGCCGTACGAGCAGTACTTC. As protein: CASSFRTGPYEQYF.

The table lists this clonotype with many counts. The chain combines TRBV5-1 with TRBJ2-7, with TRBD1 as a possible D gene (5 bases). The CDR3 length is 16 residues. The germline V gene encodes CDR1 SGHRS and CDR2 YFSETQ. V was shortened by 0 bases and J by 5 bases, with 18 bases between the two germline ends. CDR3 sequence reads: CASSLGGTSDLHEQYF. The CDR3 DNA is TGCGCCAGCAGCTTGGGGGGCACCTCAGATCTGCACGAGCAGTACTTC.

The chain recombines TRBV5-1 with TRBJ2-3; 7 positions match TRBD2. Looked up from germline, CDR1 is SGHRS and CDR2 is YFSETQ. The CDR3 sequence is 15 residues long. V shed 4 bases and J 3 bases; nucleotides not matched to a gene: 8. The DNA of the CDR3 is TGCGCCAGCAGCGACCAACTAGCGAGTACAGATACGCAGTATTTT. Residues: CASSDQLASTDTQYF.

With regard to this clonotype: At one end the junction does not follow the germline gene, possibly because of a read error. The chain has TRBV7-2 and TRBJ1-5; no firm D call. CDR1 and CDR2 (germline): SGHTA, FQGNSA. The CDR3 consists of 17 residues. CDR3 protein: CDSSLGGSPYSNQPQHF. DNA for the CDR3: TGTGACAGCAGCTTAGGAGGGTCCCCTTATAGCAATCAGCCCCAGCATTTT.

This clonotype was recorded at least ten times. This chain uses TRBV20-1 with TRBJ1-5, with 8 bases that match TRBD1. CDR1 and CDR2 (germline): DFQATT, SNEGSKA (reference sequence). The CDR3 extends over 16 amino acids. After removal of 0 bases from V and 4 bases from J, the junction contained 8 bases not matched to a gene. In DNA form, the CDR3 reads TGCAGTGCTAGAGACCCCTTGGACAGGGTTAATCAGCCCCAGCATTTT. This encodes CSARDPLDRVNQPQHF.

In its sample, this clonotype was seen many times. The gene calls are TRBV29-1 and TRBJ2-1; unclear D gene. The germline V and J ends were trimmed by 0 bases and 0 bases, with 18 bases remaining between them. The CDR3 runs 18 residues. Germline CDR1 SQVTM, CDR2 ANQGSEA. The CDR3 protein is CSVEEATLAPGSYNEQFF. The CDR3 DNA sequence: TGCAGCGTTGAAGAGGCCACCTTGGCACCTGGCTCCTACAATGAGCAGTTCTTC.

V usage is TRBV11-2 and J usage is TRBJ1-2; unclear D gene. The CDR3 spans 14 residues. Germline V gene data show CDR1 as SGHAT and CDR2 as FQNNGV. V lost 5 bases and J lost 0, with 10 bases in between. Here the CDR3 DNA reads TGTGCCAGCAGCCGGACGGTCCCTAACTATGGCTACACCTTC. This translates into CASSRTVPNYGYTF.

This clonotype was observed a few times. The chain carries TRBV9 and TRBJ2-1; either TRBD1 or TRBD2 may fit D (5 bases each). The CDR3 is made up of 14 amino acids. V was cut by 4 bases and J by 0 bases, with 8 bases left in between. CDR1 SGDLS and CDR2 YYNGEE come from the germline V gene. The CDR3 loop reads CASSRDHSYNEQFF. The CDR3 nucleotides are TGTGCCAGCAGCCGGGACCACTCCTACAATGAGCAGTTCTTC. The whole variable domain, remainder taken from reference TRBV9 and TRBJ2-1, is DSGVTQTPKHLITATGQRVTLRCSPRSGDLSVYWYQQSLDQGLQFLIQYYNGEERAKGNILERFSAQQFPDLHSELNLSSLELGDSALYFCASSRDHSYNEQFFGPGTRLTVL.

The V call is TRBV29-1, the J call TRBJ1-2; D is unresolved. Germline V gene data show CDR1 as SQVTM and CDR2 as ANQGSEA. CDR3 length: 12 residues. V lost 4 bases and J 10 bases, leaving 16 bases between the germline ends. The CDR3 DNA reads as TGCAGCGTTGTTCGAGAGTTGGGTTACTACACCTTC. Translated: CSVVRELGYYTF.

This clonotype was seen ten or more times. The chain recombines TRBV5-1 with TRBJ2-7, with 12 bases lining up with TRBD1. The germline CDR1 and CDR2 sequences are SGHRS and YFSETQ. The ends lost 2 bases at V and 4 bases at J; junction bases unmatched: 10. The CDR3 loop spans 17 amino acids. In nucleotides, the CDR3 is TGCGCCAGCAGCTTAAAGGAACCGGGACAGGGGGCTTACGAGCAGTACTTC. It specifies CASSLKEPGQGAYEQYF.

The sample holds many counts of this clonotype. The J gene is TRBJ1-5, the V gene TRBV6-2 or TRBV6-3; D gene uncertain. Trimming shortened V by 6 bases and J by 4 bases, and 13 bases separated the two germline ends. The CDR3 is 14 amino acids. Germline lookup yields CDR1 MNHEY and CDR2 SVGEGT. The CDR3 loop is CASRSRVANQPQHF. The DNA for the CDR3 is TGTGCCAGCAGATCCCGGGTGGCGAATCAGCCCCAGCATTTT.

The chain combines TRBV7-9 with TRBJ2-3; D gene uncertain. This CDR3 has 13 amino acids. V was pared by 5 bases and J by 6 bases, with 12 bases between. Per the germline V gene, CDR1 is SEHNR and CDR2 is FQNEAQ (reference sequence). The chain's CDR3 is CASSPISRDTQYF. CDR3 DNA: TGTGCCAGCAGCCCGATAAGTAGGGATACGCAGTATTTT.

This clonotype has at least ten counts. CDR3 coding DNA: TGCAGTGCGAGGGGACTAGCGGGAGCCCGGGAGCAGTTCTTC. Protein: CSARGLAGAREQFF. V and J are TRBV20-1 and TRBJ2-1, with 14 bases lining up with TRBD2. Looked up from germline, CDR1 is DFQATT and CDR2 is SNEGSKA (reference sequence). Germline trimming cut 6 bases from V and 10 bases from J; bases unmatched to any gene: 8. The CDR3 has 14 amino acids.